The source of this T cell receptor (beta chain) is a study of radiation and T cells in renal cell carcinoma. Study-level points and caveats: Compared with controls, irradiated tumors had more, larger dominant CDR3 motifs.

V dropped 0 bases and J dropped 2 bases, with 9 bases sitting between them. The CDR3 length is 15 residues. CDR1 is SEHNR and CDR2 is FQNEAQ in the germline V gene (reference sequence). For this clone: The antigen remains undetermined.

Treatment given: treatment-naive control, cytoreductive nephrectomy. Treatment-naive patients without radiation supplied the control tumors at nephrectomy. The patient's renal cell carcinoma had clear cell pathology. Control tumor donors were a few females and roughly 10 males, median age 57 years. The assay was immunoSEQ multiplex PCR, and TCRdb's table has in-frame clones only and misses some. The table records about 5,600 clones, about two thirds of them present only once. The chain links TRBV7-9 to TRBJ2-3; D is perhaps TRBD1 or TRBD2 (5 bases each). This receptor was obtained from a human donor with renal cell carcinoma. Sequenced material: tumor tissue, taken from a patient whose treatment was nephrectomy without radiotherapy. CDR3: CASSLASGTTDTQYF. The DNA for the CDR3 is TGTGCCAGCAGCTTAGCTTCAGGGACCACAGATACGCAGTATTTT.